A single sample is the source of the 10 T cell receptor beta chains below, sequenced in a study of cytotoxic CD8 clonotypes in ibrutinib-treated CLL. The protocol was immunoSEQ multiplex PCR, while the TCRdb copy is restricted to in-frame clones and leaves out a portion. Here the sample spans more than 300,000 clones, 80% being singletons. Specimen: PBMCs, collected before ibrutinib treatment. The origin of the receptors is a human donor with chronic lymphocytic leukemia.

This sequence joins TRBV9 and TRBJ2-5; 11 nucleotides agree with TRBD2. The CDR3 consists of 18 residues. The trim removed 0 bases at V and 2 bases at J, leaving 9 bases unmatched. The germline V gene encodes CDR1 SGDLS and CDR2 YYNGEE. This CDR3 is CASSVAVAGGPQQETQYF. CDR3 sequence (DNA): TGTGCCAGCAGCGTAGCTGTAGCGGGAGGGCCACAGCAAGAGACCCAGTACTTC.

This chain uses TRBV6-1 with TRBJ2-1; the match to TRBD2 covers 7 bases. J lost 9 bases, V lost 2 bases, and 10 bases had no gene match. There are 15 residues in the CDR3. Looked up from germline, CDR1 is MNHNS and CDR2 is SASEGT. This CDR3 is CASSEYGLVLFEQFF. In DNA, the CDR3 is TGTGCCAGCAGTGAATACGGACTAGTCTTGTTTGAGCAGTTCTTC.

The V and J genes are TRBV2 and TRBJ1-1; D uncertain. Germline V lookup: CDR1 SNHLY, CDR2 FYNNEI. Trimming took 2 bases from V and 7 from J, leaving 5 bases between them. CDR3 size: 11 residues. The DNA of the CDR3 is TGTGCCAGCAGTGAATTTGGTGAAGCTTTCTTT. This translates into CASSEFGEAFF.

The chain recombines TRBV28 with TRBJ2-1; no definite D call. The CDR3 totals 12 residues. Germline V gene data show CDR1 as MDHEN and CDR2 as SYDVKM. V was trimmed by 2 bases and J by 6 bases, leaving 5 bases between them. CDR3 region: CASSLILNEQFF. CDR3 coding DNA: TGTGCCAGCAGTTTAATTCTCAATGAGCAGTTCTTC.

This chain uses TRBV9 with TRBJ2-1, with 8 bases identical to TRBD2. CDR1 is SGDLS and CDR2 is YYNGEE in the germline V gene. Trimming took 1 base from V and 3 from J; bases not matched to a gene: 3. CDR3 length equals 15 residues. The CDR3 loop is CASSVSGTSYNEQFF. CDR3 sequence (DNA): TGTGCCAGCAGCGTATCCGGGACTAGCTACAATGAGCAGTTCTTC.

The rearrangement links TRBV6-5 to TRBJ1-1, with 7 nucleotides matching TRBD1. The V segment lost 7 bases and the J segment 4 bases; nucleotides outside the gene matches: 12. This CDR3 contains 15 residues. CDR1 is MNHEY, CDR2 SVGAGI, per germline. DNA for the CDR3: TGTGCCAGCACCGTGATAACAGGGGTTGGCACTGAAGCTTTCTTT. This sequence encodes CASTVITGVGTEAFF.

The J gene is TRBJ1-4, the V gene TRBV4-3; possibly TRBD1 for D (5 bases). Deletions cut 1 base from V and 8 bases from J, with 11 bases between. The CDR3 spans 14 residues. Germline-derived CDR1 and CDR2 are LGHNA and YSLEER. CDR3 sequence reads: CASSQAGRKEKLFF. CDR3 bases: TGCGCCAGCAGCCAAGCAGGGCGGAAGGAAAAACTGTTTTTT.

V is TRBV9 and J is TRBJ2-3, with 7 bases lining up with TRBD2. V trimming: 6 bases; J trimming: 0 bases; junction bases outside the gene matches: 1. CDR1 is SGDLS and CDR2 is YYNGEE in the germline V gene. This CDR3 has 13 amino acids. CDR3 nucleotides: TGTGCCAGCAACGGGAGGAGCACAGATACGCAGTATTTT. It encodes CASNGRSTDTQYF.

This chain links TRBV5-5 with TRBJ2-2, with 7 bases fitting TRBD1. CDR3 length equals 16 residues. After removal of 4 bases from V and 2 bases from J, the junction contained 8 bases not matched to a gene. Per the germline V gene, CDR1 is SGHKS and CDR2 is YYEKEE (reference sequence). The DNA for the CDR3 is TGTGCCAGCAGCGACGGGACAGTGACTAACACCGGGGAGCTGTTTTTT. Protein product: CASSDGTVTNTGELFF.

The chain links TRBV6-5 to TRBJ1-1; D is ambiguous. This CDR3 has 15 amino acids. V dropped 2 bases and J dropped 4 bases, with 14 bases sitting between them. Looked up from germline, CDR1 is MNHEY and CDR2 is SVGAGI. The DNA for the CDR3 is TGTGCCAGCAGTTACAGGGCATTGCAATCCACTGAAGCTTTCTTT. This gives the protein CASSYRALQSTEAFF.